The 25 T cell receptor beta chains in this list originate from one sample, sequenced in a study of cytomegalovirus exposure and HLA in healthy donors (dated by TCRdb to 2017 to 2019). The library was obtained by the immunoSEQ multiplex PCR assay. The multiplex PCR relied on a mix of 60 forward primers for TCR Vbeta segments and 13 reverse primers for TCR Jbeta segments. Held by TCRdb, this immuneACCESS table contains in-frame sequences only and omits some clones. Under half of the omission traces to an unresolved V gene where checked; the cause of the rest is unknown. Recorded for this sample are tens of thousands of clones; just under 85% of them occurred a single time. Of the sample, 2.9% is held by the ten largest clones. Sequencing was performed on PBMCs. The receptors derive from a man aged 45-65 years in good health and CMV-seronegative.

CDR3 loop: CASSDRLAGVETQYF. CDR3 sequence (DNA): TGCGCCAGCAGTGACCGACTAGCGGGGGTAGAGACCCAGTACTTC. The gene calls are TRBV10-1 and TRBJ2-5; 12 bases are shared with TRBD2. The V segment lost 3 bases and the J segment 4 bases; nucleotides outside the gene matches: 3. CDR3 size: 15 residues. Germline loops: CDR1 WNHNN, CDR2 SYGVQD (reference sequence).

The rearrangement joins TRBV30 to TRBJ1-4; TRBD1 matches 7 bases. This CDR3 has 13 amino acids. V lost 5 bases and J lost 2; bases outside the gene matches: 2. CDR1 is GTSNPN, CDR2 SVGIG, per germline (reference sequence). In nucleotides, the CDR3 is TGTGCCTGGGGGGGACAGACTAATGAAAAACTGTTTTTT. Translation gives CAWGGQTNEKLFF.

V gene TRBV7-3 combines with J gene TRBJ1-1, with no clear D. Germline V gene data show CDR1 as SGHTA and CDR2 as FQGTGA. The CDR3 is made up of 13 amino acids. With 6 bases removed from V and 5 bases from J, the gap between germline ends came to 13 bases. CDR3 amino acids: CASSGQAGTEAFF. In DNA form, the CDR3 reads TGTGCCAGCAGTGGCCAGGCGGGTACTGAAGCTTTCTTT.

This chain uses TRBV2 with TRBJ1-2, with D possibly TRBD1 on 5 matching bases. V dropped 4 bases and J dropped 5 bases, with 14 bases sitting between them. Germline CDR1 is SNHLY and CDR2 is FYNNEI. The CDR3 contains 14 residues. CDR3 DNA sequence: TGTGCCAGCAGTGGGGAGGGACGGGTATATGGCTACACCTTC. As protein: CASSGEGRVYGYTF.

J is TRBJ1-1 and V is TRBV29-1; unclear D gene. V shed 4 bases and J shed 4 bases, with 13 bases lying between them. This CDR3 is 13 amino acids long. Germline lookup yields CDR1 SQVTM and CDR2 ANQGSEA. The CDR3 sequence: CSVVEGRSTEAFF. DNA of the CDR3: TGCAGCGTTGTGGAGGGTAGGAGCACTGAAGCTTTCTTT.

The V and J genes are TRBV28 and TRBJ1-4; D might be TRBD1 (6 bases). Trimming shortened V by 7 bases and J by 8 bases, and 11 bases separated the two germline ends. This CDR3 region has 12 residues. CDR1 MDHEN and CDR2 SYDVKM come from the germline V gene. The CDR3 protein is CASTQGGEKLFF. The CDR3 region has the DNA TGTGCCAGCACACAGGGCGGGGAAAAACTGTTTTTT.

This chain links TRBV28 with TRBJ2-7; 7 positions agree with TRBD1. The CDR3 runs 15 residues. The germline gives CDR1 MDHEN, CDR2 SYDVKM. The V segment lost 5 bases and the J segment 6 bases; nucleotides outside the gene matches: 13. CDR3 residues: CASSPAGTEFFEQYF. The CDR3 region has the DNA TGTGCCAGCAGTCCCGCCGGGACAGAGTTTTTCGAGCAGTACTTC.

This chain uses TRBV5-1 with TRBJ2-4, with a tentative D call TRBD1 (6 bases). CDR1 is SGHRS and CDR2 is YFSETQ in the germline V gene. Trimming cost V 10 bases and J 1 base, with 24 bases left between them. The CDR3 is made up of 17 amino acids. This CDR3 is CAVVGAQRSLAKNIQYF. CDR3 bases: TGCGCCGTGGTGGGGGCCCAGAGGAGTCTCGCCAAAAACATTCAGTACTTC.

This clone was picked up one time. V is TRBV7-3 and J is TRBJ2-3; D not certain. Deletions cut 5 bases from V and 2 bases from J, with 8 bases between. Per the germline V gene, CDR1 is SGHTA and CDR2 is FQGTGA. CDR3 length equals 13 residues. The CDR3 protein is CASSPYTTDTQYF. For the CDR3, the DNA is TGTGCCAGCAGCCCCTATACCACAGATACGCAGTATTTT.

J is TRBJ2-3 and V is TRBV7-6; 8 bases agree with TRBD1. Germline-derived CDR1 and CDR2 are SGHVS and FNYEAQ. The junction had 4 bases not matched to a gene; V was cut back by 1 base and J by 4 bases. The CDR3 loop spans 15 amino acids. In DNA form, the CDR3 reads TGTGCCAGCAGCTTAGAAACACAGGGGGCAGATACGCAGTATTTT. Translated, it gives CASSLETQGADTQYF.

The genes are TRBV7-2 and TRBJ2-5; 13 bases are shared with TRBD2. V lost 6 bases to trimming and J lost 8 bases; unmatched junction nucleotides: 6. The CDR3 covers 14 residues. Germline V lookup: CDR1 SGHTA, CDR2 FQGNSA. CDR3 nucleotides: TGTGCCAGCAGGCGGACTAGCGGGGGACTCACCCAGTACTTC. This codes for CASRRTSGGLTQYF. The whole variable domain, remainder taken from reference TRBV7-2 and TRBJ2-5, is GAGVSQSPSNKVTEKGKDVELRCDPISGHTALYWYRQSLGQGLEFLIYFQGNSAPDKSGLPSDRFSAERTGGSVSTLTIQRTQQEDSAVYLCASRRTSGGLTQYFGPGTRLLVL.

This clone occurred once. This rearrangement joins TRBV2 to TRBJ2-6; D perhaps matches TRBD2 (6 bases). Germline CDR1 is SNHLY and CDR2 is FYNNEI. The CDR3 covers 17 residues. V was trimmed by 4 bases and J by 8 bases, leaving 21 bases between them. DNA of the CDR3: TGTGCCAGCAGTGGGGGACTGGCTCAACTGGGCCCCAACGTCCTGACTTTC. It translates to CASSGGLAQLGPNVLTF.

The genes are TRBV7-3 and TRBJ2-5; 8 nucleotides agree with TRBD1. J gave up 5 bases and V 5 bases, and 16 bases lay outside the gene matches. This CDR3 spans 17 amino acids. CDR1 and CDR2 (germline): SGHTA, FQGTGA. CDR3 in amino acids: CASSPRGDQGAVETQYF. The CDR3 nucleotides read TGTGCCAGCAGCCCTCGAGGGGACCAGGGGGCAGTTGAGACCCAGTACTTC.

The chain carries TRBV6-5 and TRBJ1-1; a possible D gene is TRBD1 (6 bases). The CDR3 consists of 14 residues. Germline CDR1 is MNHEY and CDR2 is SVGAGI. Trimming took 5 bases from V and 0 from J, leaving 10 bases between them. DNA of the CDR3: TGTGCCAGCAGTGGGGACACAATGAACACTGAAGCTTTCTTT. Residues: CASSGDTMNTEAFF.

CDR3 in DNA: TGTGCCTGGAGTAAACAGAAGAACACTGAAGCTTTCTTT. Translated, it gives CAWSKQKNTEAFF. The genes are TRBV30 and TRBJ1-1; D not resolved. Per germline, CDR1 GTSNPN and CDR2 SVGIG (reference sequence). CDR3 size: 13 residues. Trimming removed 2 bases from V and 1 base from J, with 8 bases in between.

V usage is TRBV4-1 and J usage is TRBJ1-1; D not certain. The V end was cut by 0 bases, the J end by 4 bases, with 12 bases between. The CDR3 consists of 15 residues. The V gene's germline CDR1 is MGHRA and CDR2 YSYEKL. The CDR3 coding sequence is TGCGCCAGCAGCCAAGATCCATTGGACTCCACTGAAGCTTTCTTT. This sequence encodes CASSQDPLDSTEAFF.

This chain uses TRBV11-2 with TRBJ2-7; 7 nucleotides align to TRBD1. This CDR3 spans 16 amino acids. The junction had 9 bases not matched to a gene; V was cut back by 1 base and J by 3 bases. Per germline, CDR1 SGHAT and CDR2 FQNNGV. The CDR3 loop reads CASSLVMTGLSYEQYF. For the CDR3, the DNA is TGTGCCAGCAGCTTAGTCATGACAGGGCTGAGCTACGAGCAGTACTTC.

This clone occurred a few times. The rearrangement uses TRBV7-2 and TRBJ2-1; D not resolved. Trimming cost V 5 bases and J 6 bases, with 11 bases left between them. CDR1 and CDR2 from the germline V gene are SGHTA and FQGNSA. The CDR3 consists of 13 residues. The CDR3 bases are TGTGCCAGCAGCCGCGATCAAGCCAATGAGCAGTTCTTC. Translation: CASSRDQANEQFF.

The chain is built from TRBV27 and TRBJ1-1; tentatively, D is TRBD1 (6 bases). Trimming pared 0 bases from V and 9 bases from J, leaving 20 bases between. CDR1 and CDR2 from the germline V gene are MNHEY and SMNVEV (reference sequence). This CDR3 region has 16 residues. Written as DNA, the CDR3 is TGTGCCAGCAGTTTATCGATGGGACACCTCCCTGGGCAAGCTTTCTTT. It encodes CASSLSMGHLPGQAFF.

V and J are TRBV28 and TRBJ2-3; 11 bases are a match to TRBD2. Germline CDR1 is MDHEN and CDR2 is SYDVKM. The CDR3 loop spans 14 amino acids. The V and J ends lost 8 bases and 6 bases, in that order; junction bases with no gene match: 7. CDR3 amino acids: CASHGASGGDTQYF. CDR3 nucleotides: TGTGCCAGCCACGGGGCTAGCGGGGGGGATACGCAGTATTTT.

V usage is TRBV4-1 and J usage is TRBJ1-5; tentatively, D is TRBD1 (5 bases). The CDR3 has 15 residues. V shed 1 base and J shed 6 bases, with 13 bases lying between them. CDR1 and CDR2 from the germline V gene are MGHRA and YSYEKL. CDR3 sequence: CASSQGQGGGQPQHF. CDR3 nucleotides: TGCGCCAGCAGCCAAGGTCAGGGAGGTGGTCAGCCCCAGCATTTT.

This sequence joins TRBV4-1 and TRBJ1-1, with 7 bases lining up with TRBD1. This CDR3 contains 14 residues. The germline CDR1 and CDR2 sequences are MGHRA and YSYEKL. V lost 7 bases, J lost 3 bases, and 8 bases stayed unmatched. The DNA for the CDR3 is TGCGCCAGCATCGCGACAGGGCATGACACTGAAGCTTTCTTT. Translation: CASIATGHDTEAFF.

The chain combines TRBV4-1 with TRBJ2-2; D not resolved. The germline V and J ends were trimmed by 3 bases and 6 bases, with 8 bases remaining between them. The CDR3 spans 13 residues. Germline-derived CDR1 and CDR2 are MGHRA and YSYEKL. The CDR3 region is CASSHPRSGELFF. The CDR3 DNA is TGCGCCAGCAGCCACCCTCGTTCCGGGGAGCTGTTTTTT.

V usage is TRBV11-3 and J usage is TRBJ2-2; D might be TRBD1 (5 bases). Germline assignment: CDR1 SGHNT and CDR2 YENEEA. V gave up 5 bases and J gave up 1 base, with 11 bases separating them. This CDR3 contains 15 residues. CDR3 sequence reads: CASSKTDKNTGELFF. The CDR3 DNA sequence: TGTGCCAGCAGCAAAACGGACAAGAACACCGGGGAGCTGTTTTTT.

V gene TRBV5-1 combines with J gene TRBJ2-1; 10 nucleotides align to TRBD1. Germline CDR1 and CDR2: SGHRS and YFSETQ. The CDR3 runs 15 residues. J gave up 7 bases and V 4 bases, and 8 bases lay outside the gene matches. CDR3 sequence: CASSPGTGARNEQFF. The CDR3, as DNA: TGCGCCAGCAGCCCCGGGACAGGGGCAAGGAATGAGCAGTTCTTC. Full variable domain (remainder filled in from reference TRBV5-1 and TRBJ2-1): KAGVTQTPRYLIKTRGQQVTLSCSPISGHRSVSWYQQTPGQGLQFLFEYFSETQRNKGNFPGRFSGRQFSNSRSEMNVSTLELGDSALYLCASSPGTGARNEQFFGPGTRLTVL.